This T cell receptor (beta chain) was identified in a study of neurological immune-mediated disorders. TCRdb ran MiXCR on the 5' RACE reads and lists one entry per CDR3 protein. The data hold 25,000 to 35,000 distinct CDR3 sequences, with about 15% observed a single time. This CDR3 has 15 residues. V was pared by 4 bases and J by 4 bases, with 7 bases of the junction left unmatched. Germline CDR1 reads LGHNA; CDR2 reads YSLEER. In this sample, this clonotype turned up many times. Sequencing input: PBMCs. The receptor was isolated from a man in his 70s in good health. V gene TRBV4-3 combines with J gene TRBJ1-2; TRBD1 matches 9 bases. The CDR3 sequence: CASSLIRGQGYGYTF. The CDR3 DNA is TGCGCCAGCAGCCTAATTCGGGGACAGGGCTATGGCTACACCTTC.